This T cell receptor (beta chain) was obtained from a study of blood T cell repertoires in COVID-19. The CDR3 length is 17 residues. The V segment lost 4 bases and the J segment 0 bases; nucleotides outside the gene matches: 5. Germline CDR1 SGHNT, CDR2 YYREEE (reference sequence). Profiled with immunoSEQ multiplex PCR; TCRdb holds only in-frame clones, not every one. The data contain around 220,000 clones, about 86% of them singletons. The sequenced material came from peripheral blood. The V call is TRBV5-4, the J call TRBJ2-1; 12 bases are shared with TRBD2. This clonotype was sampled from a woman in her forties or fifties with acute or convalescent COVID-19. The CDR3 loop reads CASSGRTSGISYNEQFF. The DNA for the CDR3 is TGTGCCAGCAGCGGAAGGACTAGCGGGATCTCCTACAATGAGCAGTTCTTC.